This TCR beta chain was observed in a study of blood T cells in healthy people across ages. Primers used in a second PCR of about 7 to 12 cycles were a sample-barcoded 5' primer and a J-beta primer mix. TCRdb fed the 5' RACE reads into MiXCR, producing one record per CDR3 protein. This sample has around 1,500,000 distinct CDR3 sequences, with 28% found just once. General study points: Any changes in expanded clonotypes were possibly confounded, as donor CMV status remained unknown.

This clonotype has just a few counts. Its target is unknown. CDR1 and CDR2 from the germline V gene are DFQATT and SNEGSKA (reference sequence). The CDR3 has 15 residues. V lost 2 bases to trimming and J lost 4 bases; unmatched junction nucleotides: 8. There were healthy Caucasian individuals from Russia, aged roughly 6 to 100, serving as donors. This chain links TRBV20-1 with TRBJ2-1; 7 bases line up with TRBD2. The source material was blood. This TCR came from a young woman in good health. CDR3 in amino acids: CSARRAGALYNEQFF. DNA for the CDR3: TGCAGTGCTAGAAGGGCGGGAGCTCTTTACAATGAGCAGTTCTTC.